The sequence of this TCR beta chain was determined in a study of lymphopenia after photon versus proton radiotherapy. The germline V gene has CDR1 SQVTM and CDR2 ANQGSEA. This CDR3 region has 15 residues. V was clipped by 7 bases and J by 0 bases; unmatched bases: 7. About this clone: Its antigen is still unknown.

General study findings and limits: Proton therapy kept repertoires fairly stable, unlike photons, which gained effector/memory cells.

Data came from immunoSEQ multiplex PCR; TCRdb stores just in-frame clones and leaves some out. The table has approximately 150,000 clones, 88% seen once. Sequenced material: peripheral blood, taken from a patient treated with photon-based radiotherapy. The clonotype was recovered from a man in his fifties with gastric cancer. The V gene is TRBV29-1, the J gene TRBJ2-3, with 10 bases aligning to TRBD1. This CDR3 reads CSARDRGGSTDTQYF. CDR3 sequence (DNA): TGCAGCGCCCGGGACAGGGGAGGGAGCACAGATACGCAGTATTTT.